The next 29 T cell receptor beta chains were all read from a single sample in a study of blood T cell repertoires in COVID-19. Data came from immunoSEQ multiplex PCR; TCRdb stores just in-frame clones and leaves some out. The data hold nearly 70,000 clones, with roughly 80% observed a single time. The sample was peripheral blood. The receptors were gathered from an elderly woman with acute or convalescent COVID-19.

The chain carries TRBV18 and TRBJ1-1, with no clear D. This CDR3 is 14 amino acids long. The ends were cut back, 2 bases at V and 1 base at J, with 8 bases in the middle. Germline V gene data show CDR1 as KGHSH and CDR2 as LQKENI. CDR3 bases: TGTGCCAGCTCACCATCCGGTGGGAACACTGAAGCTTTCTTT. This codes for CASSPSGGNTEAFF.

The chain links TRBV7-3 to TRBJ2-3; TRBD2 matches 8 bases. The germline V gene has CDR1 SGHTA and CDR2 FQGTGA. With 1 base clipped from V and 2 bases from J, the junction kept 2 bases outside the gene matches. The CDR3 has 15 amino acids. The CDR3 DNA sequence: TGTGCCAGCAGCTTAAGCGGGGGGCACACAGATACGCAGTATTTT. The encoded protein is CASSLSGGHTDTQYF.

The CDR3 DNA reads as TGCGCCAGCAGCTTGTTAGGAGGTGGCTACACCTTC. This sequence encodes CASSLLGGGYTF. The rearrangement joins TRBV5-1 to TRBJ1-2; unclear D gene. In germline, CDR1 is SGHRS, CDR2 YFSETQ. Trimming left V 1 base short and J 7 bases short, with 8 bases between. This CDR3 has 12 residues.

The V call is TRBV4-1, the J call TRBJ1-5, with D possibly TRBD1 on 5 matching bases. V was clipped by 2 bases and J by 6 bases, with 14 bases between them. The germline CDR1 and CDR2 sequences are MGHRA and YSYEKL. The CDR3 length is 15 residues. The CDR3 loop reads CASSQPAGPPQPQHF. The CDR3 DNA sequence: TGCGCCAGCAGCCAACCGGCAGGGCCCCCTCAGCCCCAGCATTTT.

This clone was picked up many times. CDR3 coding DNA: TGTGCCACTGATGGGGGGGTCAACTCCTACGAGCAGTACTTC. It yields the protein CATDGGVNSYEQYF. The genes are TRBV10-3 and TRBJ2-7; 7 nucleotides align to TRBD2. The germline CDR1 and CDR2 sequences are ENHRY and SYGVKD. Germline trimming cut 10 bases from V and 0 bases from J; bases unmatched to any gene: 9. The CDR3 contains 14 residues.

J is TRBJ2-7 and V is TRBV4-1; a weak D match, TRBD2 (5 bases). CDR3 length equals 13 residues. The germline CDR1 and CDR2 sequences are MGHRA and YSYEKL. V lost 1 base to trimming and J lost 8 bases, with 12 bases between them. Here the CDR3 DNA reads TGCGCCAGCAGCCAAGTGGTCGGGAACCAGCAGTACTTC. Amino acid sequence: CASSQVVGNQQYF.

The gene calls are TRBV12-3 or TRBV12-4 and TRBJ2-3; D is perhaps TRBD1 (6 bases). This CDR3 spans 12 amino acids. Trimming left V 5 bases short and J 10 bases short, with 13 bases between. The CDR3 DNA follows: TGTGCCAGCAGTAGATACAGGGATCCGCAGTATTTT. Its protein is CASSRYRDPQYF.

The rearrangement links TRBV30 to TRBJ1-4; D might be TRBD1 (6 bases). Germline assignment: CDR1 GTSNPN and CDR2 SVGIG (reference sequence). The CDR3 is 15 residues long. The V and J ends lost 0 bases and 4 bases respectively, with 12 bases between them. The CDR3 spells CAWSVGGARNEKLFF. CDR3 DNA sequence: TGTGCCTGGAGTGTAGGGGGGGCGCGTAATGAAAAACTGTTTTTT.

The chain employs TRBV14 and TRBJ2-7; tentatively, D is TRBD2 (6 bases). The germline V gene encodes CDR1 SGHDN and CDR2 FVKESK. With 4 bases removed from V and 4 bases from J, the gap between germline ends came to 11 bases. CDR3 length: 13 amino acids. CDR3 nucleotides: TGTGCCAGCAGCCTGGACTATCTATACGAGCAGTACTTC. Translated: CASSLDYLYEQYF. Together with reference TRBV14 and TRBJ2-7, the CDR3 gives the full variable domain: EAGVTQFPSHSVIEKGQTVTLRCDPISGHDNLYWYRRVMGKEIKFLLHFVKESKQDESGMPNNRFLAERTGGTYSTLKVQPAELEDSGVYFCASSLDYLYEQYFGPGTRLTVT.

The chain combines TRBV4-2 with TRBJ2-1; 8 bases line up with TRBD2. CDR1 is LGHNA, CDR2 YNFKEQ, per germline. V was pared by 8 bases and J by 4 bases, with 10 bases of the junction left unmatched. This CDR3 has 15 amino acids. CDR3 amino acids: CASRLSGGRYNEQFF. The CDR3 nucleotides read TGTGCCAGCCGCTTGAGCGGGGGTAGGTACAATGAGCAGTTCTTC.

This sequence joins TRBV11-3 and TRBJ1-4; 9 nucleotides agree with TRBD1. This CDR3 is built from 18 residues. With V trimmed by 3 bases and J by 3 bases, 11 bases remained unmatched. Germline V gives CDR1 SGHNT, CDR2 YENEEA. The CDR3, as DNA: TGTGCCAGCAGCTTTGTTTATCGGGACAGGGACTCTAATGAAAAACTGTTTTTT. Translated: CASSFVYRDRDSNEKLFF.

This chain connects TRBV2 to TRBJ1-4; tentatively, D is TRBD1 (5 bases). The length of the CDR3 is 16 residues. Germline V CDR1 and CDR2: SNHLY, FYNNEI. V lost 7 bases and J 2 bases, leaving 17 bases between the germline ends. The CDR3 region has the DNA TGTGCCAGCACCCAGGGCCGGAAAAGGACTAATGAAAAACTGTTTTTT. It encodes CASTQGRKRTNEKLFF.

The chain links TRBV5-6 to TRBJ2-2; D perhaps matches TRBD1 (5 bases). This CDR3 has 15 residues. V was cut by 4 bases and J by 2 bases, with 12 bases left in between. Germline V gene lookup returns CDR1 SGHDT and CDR2 YYEEEE. CDR3 sequence (DNA): TGTGCCAGCAGCAATCAGGGCCGAAACACCGGGGAGCTGTTTTTT. Protein sequence: CASSNQGRNTGELFF. Combining the CDR3 with reference TRBV5-6 and TRBJ2-2 gives the whole variable domain DAGVTQSPTHLIKTRGQQVTLRCSPKSGHDTVSWYQQALGQGPQFIFQYYEEEERQRGNFPDRFSGHQFPNYSSELNVNALLLGDSALYLCASSNQGRNTGELFFGEGSRLTVL.

This CDR3 is CASSLGQANTDTQYF. For the CDR3, the DNA is TGCGCCAGCAGCTTGGGGCAGGCGAACACAGATACGCAGTATTTT. The genes are TRBV5-1 and TRBJ2-3; D unclear. This CDR3 has 15 residues. The V end lost 0 bases, the J end lost 2 bases, and 10 bases lay between the germline ends. The germline V gene encodes CDR1 SGHRS and CDR2 YFSETQ.

V gene TRBV29-1 combines with J gene TRBJ1-4; possible D gene TRBD1, 6 bases. The CDR3 has 13 residues. The germline gives CDR1 SQVTM, CDR2 ANQGSEA. V dropped 4 bases and J dropped 3 bases, with 9 bases sitting between them. This chain's CDR3 is CSVAGQPNEKLFF. The CDR3, as DNA: TGCAGCGTTGCCGGACAGCCTAATGAAAAACTGTTTTTT. Supplemented by reference TRBV29-1 and TRBJ1-4, the full variable domain reads SAVISQKPSRDICQRGTSLTIQCQVDSQVTMMFWYRQQPGQSLTLIATANQGSEATYESGFVIDKFPISRPNLTFSTLTVSNMSPEDSSIYLCSVAGQPNEKLFFGSGTQLSVL.

This chain connects TRBV3-1 (or the pseudogene TRBV3-2) to TRBJ1-2, with 9 bases lining up with TRBD1. From germline, CDR1 is LGHDT and CDR2 YNNKEL (reference sequence). V was pared by 3 bases and J by 4 bases, with 12 bases of the junction left unmatched. This CDR3 region has 17 residues. This chain's CDR3 is CASSHESMGQGGYGYTF. The CDR3 DNA sequence: TGTGCCAGCAGCCACGAGTCAATGGGACAGGGAGGCTATGGCTACACCTTC.

J is TRBJ1-5 and V is TRBV19; no firm D call. The germline V gene has CDR1 LNHDA and CDR2 SQIVND (reference sequence). CDR3 length equals 14 residues. V lost 3 bases and J 7 bases, leaving 13 bases between the germline ends. The CDR3 reads CASSINGMGQPQHF. The CDR3 bases are TGTGCCAGTAGTATTAACGGGATGGGGCAGCCCCAGCATTTT.

The chain employs TRBV28 and TRBJ1-2; D unclear. The CDR3 has 13 amino acids. The germline V and J ends were trimmed by 2 bases and 4 bases, with 8 bases remaining between them. The germline gives CDR1 MDHEN, CDR2 SYDVKM. The CDR3 DNA reads as TGTGCCAGCAGTTTAGGGAGGACCTATGGCTACACCTTC. This sequence encodes CASSLGRTYGYTF.

This chain joins TRBV7-9 and TRBJ2-2; TRBD2 aligns across 11 bases. The CDR3 length is 18 residues. Germline CDR1 reads SEHNR; CDR2 reads FQNEAQ (reference sequence). V gave up 2 bases and J gave up 0 bases; unmatched junction bases: 5. Written as DNA, the CDR3 is TGTGCCAGCAGCTTAAAGTCTAGCGGGGGGCCGAACACCGGGGAGCTGTTTTTT. This gives the protein CASSLKSSGGPNTGELFF.

J is TRBJ2-7 and V is TRBV9; perhaps TRBD1 as D (6 bases). CDR1 and CDR2 from the germline V gene are SGDLS and YYNGEE. The CDR3 is 15 residues long. Trimming stripped 4 bases from V and 3 bases from J, with 17 bases between. The CDR3 loop is CASSPRSGTIYEQYF. The CDR3 DNA reads TGTGCCAGCAGCCCCCGGTCGGGGACAATCTACGAGCAGTACTTC.

The CDR3 DNA reads as TGTGCCACCAGCAATACCTTGACTAGCACAGATACGCAGTATTTT. Residues: CATSNTLTSTDTQYF. The chain uses TRBV15 and TRBJ2-3; D unclear. Germline V CDR1 and CDR2: LNHNV, YYDKDF (reference sequence). V shed 4 bases and J shed 0 bases, with 11 bases lying between them. This CDR3 contains 15 residues.

J is TRBJ1-4 and V is TRBV5-4; D is undetermined. Trimming removed 4 bases from V and 5 bases from J, with 15 bases in between. The CDR3 spans 15 residues. Germline CDR1 is SGHNT and CDR2 is YYREEE (reference sequence). Here the CDR3 reads CASSRQDGNNEKLFF. CDR3 DNA: TGTGCCAGCAGCCGTCAGGACGGGAACAATGAAAAACTGTTTTTT.

The chain combines TRBV10-3 with TRBJ2-5; 11 nucleotides line up with TRBD2. This CDR3 contains 12 residues. CDR1 is ENHRY, CDR2 SYGVKD, per germline. The CDR3 sequence: CVSGGAGETQYF. The CDR3 DNA reads TGTGTTAGCGGGGGGGCCGGGGAGACCCAGTACTTC.

V is TRBV5-6 and J is TRBJ2-3; a possible D gene is TRBD1 (5 bases). Germline assignment: CDR1 SGHDT and CDR2 YYEEEE. CDR3 length: 15 residues. V lost 2 bases and J lost 2, with 12 bases in between. CDR3 sequence: CASSFDGQPTDTQYF. The CDR3 DNA reads TGTGCCAGCAGCTTCGACGGACAACCCACAGATACGCAGTATTTT.

This sequence joins TRBV7-2 and TRBJ2-7, with 8 positions matching TRBD2. Losses at the gene ends were 0 bases for V and 0 bases for J; bases not matched to a gene: 10. The CDR3 has 18 residues. CDR1 is SGHTA and CDR2 is FQGNSA in the germline V gene. CDR3 sequence reads: CASSLAILAGGSSYEQYF. The CDR3 bases are TGTGCCAGCAGCTTAGCGATTCTAGCGGGTGGGAGCTCCTACGAGCAGTACTTC. Based on the CDR3 plus reference TRBV7-2 and TRBJ2-7, the full variable domain is GAGVSQSPSNKVTEKGKDVELRCDPISGHTALYWYRQSLGQGLEFLIYFQGNSAPDKSGLPSDRFSAERTGGSVSTLTIQRTQQEDSAVYLCASSLAILAGGSSYEQYFGPGTRLTVT.

The chain combines TRBV9 with TRBJ2-7; D call uncertain. Germline CDR1 SGDLS, CDR2 YYNGEE. The CDR3 is 13 amino acids. V lost 0 bases, J lost 2 bases, and 6 bases lay in between. CDR3 coding DNA: TGTGCCAGCAGCGTAGAAAACACCTACGAGCAGTACTTC. Its protein is CASSVENTYEQYF.

The gene calls are TRBV19 and TRBJ1-2, with 7 nucleotides matching TRBD1. The V gene end was trimmed by 5 bases and the J gene end by 8 bases; junction bases not matched to a gene: 14. Germline V gene sequence: CDR1 LNHDA, CDR2 SQIVND (reference sequence). The CDR3 is 15 residues long. The CDR3 nucleotides are TGTGCCAGTAGTCCTACCGGGACAGCCGGAAGGGGCTACACCTTC. Translating it yields CASSPTGTAGRGYTF. Combining the CDR3 with reference TRBV19 and TRBJ1-2 gives the whole variable domain DGGITQSPKYLFRKEGQNVTLSCEQNLNHDAMYWYRQDPGQGLRLIYYSQIVNDFQKGDIAEGYSVSREKKESFPLTVTSAQKNPTAFYLCASSPTGTAGRGYTFGSGTRLTVV.

This clone was counted a single time. V and J are TRBV30 and TRBJ2-2; D gene uncertain. Germline lookup yields CDR1 GTSNPN and CDR2 SVGIG (reference sequence). V was cut by 0 bases and J by 0 bases, with 8 bases left in between. CDR3 size: 15 residues. CDR3 sequence: CAWSVLPANTGELFF. Written as DNA, the CDR3 is TGTGCCTGGAGTGTACTTCCGGCGAACACCGGGGAGCTGTTTTTT. The full variable domain, completed using reference TRBV30 and TRBJ2-2, is SQTIHQWPATLVQPVGSPLSLECTVEGTSNPNLYWYRQAAGRGLQLLFYSVGIGQISSEVPQNLSASRPQDRQFILSSKKLLLSDSGFYLCAWSVLPANTGELFFGEGSRLTVL.

J is TRBJ2-1 and V is TRBV5-8; TRBD2 matches at 11 bases. The CDR3 totals 15 residues. Germline values: CDR1 SGHTS, CDR2 YDEGEE. V was pared by 4 bases and J by 4 bases, with 4 bases of the junction left unmatched. The CDR3 DNA is TGTGCCAGCAGCAACCTAGCGGGGGGATACAATGAGCAGTTCTTC. It is translated as CASSNLAGGYNEQFF.